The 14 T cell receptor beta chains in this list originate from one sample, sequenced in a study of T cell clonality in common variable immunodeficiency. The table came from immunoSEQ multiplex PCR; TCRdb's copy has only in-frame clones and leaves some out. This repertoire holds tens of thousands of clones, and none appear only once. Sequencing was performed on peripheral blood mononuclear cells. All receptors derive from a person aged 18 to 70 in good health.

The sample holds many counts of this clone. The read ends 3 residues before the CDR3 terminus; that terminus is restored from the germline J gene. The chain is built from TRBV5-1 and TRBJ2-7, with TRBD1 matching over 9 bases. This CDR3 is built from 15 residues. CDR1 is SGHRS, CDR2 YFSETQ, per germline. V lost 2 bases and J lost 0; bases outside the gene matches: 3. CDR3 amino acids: CASSFRQGDSYEQYF. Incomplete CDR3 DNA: TGCGCCAGCAGCTTTAGACAGGGGGACTCCTACGAG. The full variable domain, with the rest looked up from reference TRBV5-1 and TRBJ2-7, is KAGVTQTPRYLIKTRGQQVTLSCSPISGHRSVSWYQQTPGQGLQFLFEYFSETQRNKGNFPGRFSGRQFSNSRSEMNVSTLELGDSALYLCASSFRQGDSYEQYFGPGTRLTVT.

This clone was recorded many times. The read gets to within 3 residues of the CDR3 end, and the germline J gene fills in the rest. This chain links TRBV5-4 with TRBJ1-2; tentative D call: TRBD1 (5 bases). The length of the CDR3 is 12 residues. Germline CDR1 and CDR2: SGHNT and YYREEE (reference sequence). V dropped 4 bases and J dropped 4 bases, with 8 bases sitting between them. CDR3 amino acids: CASSDDSYGYTF. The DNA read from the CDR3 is TGTGCCAGCAGCGATGACAGCTATGGC. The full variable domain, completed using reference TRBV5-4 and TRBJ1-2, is ETGVTQSPTHLIKTRGQQVTLRCSSQSGHNTVSWYQQALGQGPQFIFQYYREEENGRGNFPPRFSGLQFPNYSSELNVNALELDDSALYLCASSDDSYGYTFGSGTRLTVV.

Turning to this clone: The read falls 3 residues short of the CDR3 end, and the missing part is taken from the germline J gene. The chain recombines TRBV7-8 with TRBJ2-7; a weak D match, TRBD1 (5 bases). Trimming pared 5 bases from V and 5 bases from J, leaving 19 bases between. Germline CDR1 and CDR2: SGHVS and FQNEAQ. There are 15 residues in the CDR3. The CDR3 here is CASSLGAQGGHEQYF. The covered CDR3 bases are TGTGCCAGCAGCCTAGGGGCCCAGGGTGGCCACGAG.

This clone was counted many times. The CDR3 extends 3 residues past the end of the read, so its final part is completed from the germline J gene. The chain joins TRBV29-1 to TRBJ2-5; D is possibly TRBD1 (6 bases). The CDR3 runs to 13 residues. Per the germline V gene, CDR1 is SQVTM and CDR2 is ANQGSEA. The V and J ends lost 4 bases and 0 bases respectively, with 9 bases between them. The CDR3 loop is CSVAKGDQETQYF. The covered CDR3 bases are TGCAGCGTTGCCAAGGGGGACCAAGAGACC.

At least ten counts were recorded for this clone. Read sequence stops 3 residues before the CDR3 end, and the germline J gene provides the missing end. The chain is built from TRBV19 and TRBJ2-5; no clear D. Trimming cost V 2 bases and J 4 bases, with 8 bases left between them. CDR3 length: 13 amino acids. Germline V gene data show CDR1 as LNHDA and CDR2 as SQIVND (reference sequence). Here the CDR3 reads CASSILRGETQYF. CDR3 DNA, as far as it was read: TGTGCCAGTAGTATATTGAGAGGAGAGACC.

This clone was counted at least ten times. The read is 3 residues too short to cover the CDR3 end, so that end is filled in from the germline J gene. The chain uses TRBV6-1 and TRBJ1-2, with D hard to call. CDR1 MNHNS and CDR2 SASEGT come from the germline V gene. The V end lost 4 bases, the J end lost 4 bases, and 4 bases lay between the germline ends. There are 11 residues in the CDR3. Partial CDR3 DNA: TGTGCCAGCAGTGCTGTCTATGGC. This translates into CASSAVYG. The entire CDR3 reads CASSAVYGYTF.

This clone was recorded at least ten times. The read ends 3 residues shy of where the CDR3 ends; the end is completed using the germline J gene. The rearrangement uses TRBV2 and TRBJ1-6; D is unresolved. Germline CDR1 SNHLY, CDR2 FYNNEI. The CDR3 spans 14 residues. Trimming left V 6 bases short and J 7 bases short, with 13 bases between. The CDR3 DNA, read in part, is TGTGCCAGCAGCGTGACACTGGAGAATTCACCC. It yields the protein CASSVTLENSP. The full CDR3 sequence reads CASSVTLENSPLHF.

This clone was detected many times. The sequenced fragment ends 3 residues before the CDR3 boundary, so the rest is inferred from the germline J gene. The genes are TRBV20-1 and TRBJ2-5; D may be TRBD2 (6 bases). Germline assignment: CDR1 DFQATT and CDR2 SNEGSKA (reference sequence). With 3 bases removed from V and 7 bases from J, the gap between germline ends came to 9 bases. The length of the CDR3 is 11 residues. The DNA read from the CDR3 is TGCAGTGCTAGGCGGGGCGGGACC. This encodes CSARRGGT. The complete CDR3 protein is CSARRGGTQYF.

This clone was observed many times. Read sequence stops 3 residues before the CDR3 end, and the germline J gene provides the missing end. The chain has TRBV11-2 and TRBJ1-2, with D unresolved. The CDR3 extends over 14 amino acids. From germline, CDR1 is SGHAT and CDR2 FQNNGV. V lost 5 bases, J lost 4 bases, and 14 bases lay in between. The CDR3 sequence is CASSPIRTGYGYTF. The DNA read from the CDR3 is TGTGCCAGCAGCCCTATTAGAACCGGCTATGGC.

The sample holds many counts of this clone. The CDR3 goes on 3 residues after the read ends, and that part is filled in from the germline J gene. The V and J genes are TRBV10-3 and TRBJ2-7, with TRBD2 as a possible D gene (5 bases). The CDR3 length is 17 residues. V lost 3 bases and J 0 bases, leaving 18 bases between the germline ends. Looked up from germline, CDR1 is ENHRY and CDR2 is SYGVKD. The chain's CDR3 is CAISDPPEDWRSYEQYF. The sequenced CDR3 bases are TGTGCCATCAGTGACCCCCCTGAGGACTGGCGCTCCTACGAG.

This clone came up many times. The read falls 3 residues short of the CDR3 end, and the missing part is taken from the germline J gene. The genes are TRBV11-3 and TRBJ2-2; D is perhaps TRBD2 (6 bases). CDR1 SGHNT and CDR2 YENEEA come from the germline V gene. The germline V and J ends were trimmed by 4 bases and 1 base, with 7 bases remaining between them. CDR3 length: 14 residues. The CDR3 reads CASSWRGNTGELFF. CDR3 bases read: TGTGCCAGCAGCTGGAGGGGGAACACCGGGGAG.

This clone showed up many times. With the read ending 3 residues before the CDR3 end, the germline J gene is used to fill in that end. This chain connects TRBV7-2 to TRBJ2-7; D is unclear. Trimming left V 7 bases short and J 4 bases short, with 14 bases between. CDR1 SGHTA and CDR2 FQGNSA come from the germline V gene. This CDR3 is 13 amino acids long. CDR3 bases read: TGTGCCAGCAATGTCGGTCAGGCTTACGAG. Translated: CASNVGQAYE. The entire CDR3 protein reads CASNVGQAYEQYF.

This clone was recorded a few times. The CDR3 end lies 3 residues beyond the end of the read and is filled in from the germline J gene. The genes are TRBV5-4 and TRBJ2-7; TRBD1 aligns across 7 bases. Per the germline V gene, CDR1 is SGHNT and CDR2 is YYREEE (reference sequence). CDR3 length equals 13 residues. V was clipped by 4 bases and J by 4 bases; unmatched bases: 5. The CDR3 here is CASSTDRKYEQYF. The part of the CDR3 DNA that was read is TGTGCCAGCAGCACGGACAGGAAGTACGAG.

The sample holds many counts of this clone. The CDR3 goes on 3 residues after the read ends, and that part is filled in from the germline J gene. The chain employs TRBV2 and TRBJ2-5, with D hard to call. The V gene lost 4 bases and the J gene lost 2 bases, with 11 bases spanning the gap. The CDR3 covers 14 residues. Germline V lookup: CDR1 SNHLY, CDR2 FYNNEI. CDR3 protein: CASSGIQLQETQYF. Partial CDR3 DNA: TGTGCCAGCAGTGGGATACAGCTTCAAGAGACC.